This T cell receptor beta chain was profiled in a study of cytomegalovirus exposure and HLA in healthy donors. PCR involved 60 Vbeta and 13 Jbeta primers. Using immunoSEQ multiplex PCR, the repertoire was profiled, and TCRdb retains in-frame clones only, with some absent. The sample holds approximately 160,000 clones; about 75% are singletons and the top ten take around 7%. Germline CDR1 is SGDLS and CDR2 is YYNGEE. This CDR3 spans 16 amino acids. Trimming at V came to 0 bases and at J to 5 bases, leaving 8 bases not matched to a gene. This chain links TRBV9 with TRBJ2-5; 9 positions match TRBD2. Specimen: PBMCs. This sequence was found in a male donor in good health and CMV-seropositive. DNA for the CDR3: TGTGCCAGCAGCGTAGGCGGGGGGGTCGTATCGGAGACCCAGTACTTC. Protein product: CASSVGGGVVSETQYF.